This T cell receptor (beta chain) emerged from a study of cytomegalovirus exposure and HLA in healthy donors (dated by TCRdb to 2017 to 2019). As for the study more broadly: According to an earlier analysis of a few hundred of the donors, about 170 million T cells yielded some 120 million unique TCR beta sequences and about 300 Gb of sequence data. An early release that covered roughly 600 HLA-typed donors contained approximately 300 gigabases of sequencing data and 75 million to 100 million unique TCR sequences. The genetic ancestry cluster associated with self-reported Caucasian donors included approximately 85% of the 398 genotyped donors. The study aimed to test whether signatures of past pathogen exposure could be identified by cataloging public T cell receptors. Using immunosequencing, the study profiled T cell repertoires from around 670 subjects and related those repertoires to cytomegalovirus serostatus. Besides the first cohort of hundreds of subjects, a separate validation cohort made up of some 110 different subjects was used. To predict cytomegalovirus infection status, the study brought together high-throughput TCR immunosequencing, statistical association of individual TCRs with disease status, and machine learning. A later analysis re-analyzed previously published TCR beta repertoires from about 730 donors and added high-resolution HLA genotyping to study TCR occurrence patterns. In the later analysis, no new phenotypic data were used to find candidate immune exposures; instead, reliance was placed on TCR beta sequences and their occurrence across donors. An earlier analysis of 587 of the donors used high-throughput TCR beta sequencing to judge whether each TCR beta V gene segment behaved as functional or pseudogenic. Donor age, sex, ethnicity and CMV serostatus were compiled alongside the repertoire data. A later genetic analysis took genome-wide SNP genotypes for 398 of the 666 donors and used that subset as a discovery cohort. Every discovery cohort repertoire had been produced on one sequencing platform. Both class I and class II loci were covered by HLA typing, at four-digit resolution. The number of typed donors differed by locus: about 620-640 for A, B, C, DRB1 and DQB1; 522 for DQA1; 606 for DPA1; and approximately 450 for DPB1. Four or five DR-DQ haplotypes were handled as single units for association and clustering because linkage in the cohort was strong. Among roughly 400 genotyped donors of the cohort, an average of about 240,000 unique TCR beta nucleotide sequences were sequenced per donor, roughly a sixth of them non-productive.

What the research found in general, with its limitations: Linkage disequilibrium might explain the correlated functional status among segregating V segments, but an unknown experimental factor could not be excluded. The 87-base-pair reads could not distinguish some IMGT-functional V segments, including TRBV6-2 and TRBV6-3, so those segments were excluded. Only TCR beta chains were sequenced in this cohort, and the absence of alpha or paired-chain data limited detectable features. At a false discovery rate of 0.05, a later analysis linked roughly 17,000 TCR beta sequences to specific HLA alleles. Most TCR sequences were observed very rarely across donors, whereas some public TCRs were present in many individuals. Approximately 18 rarely observed V segments, including chromosome 9 orphons, were excluded from the earlier analysis of a few hundred of the donors because counts were too low. In a later genetic analysis, a missense DCLRE1C variant was associated with V-gene and J-gene trimming of TCR beta chains, and the association was replicated in an independent cohort. The authors suggested that the approach could potentially be generalized to other disease states and immunological phenotypes. A further reported finding was that TCR beta sequences accurately predicted the HLA-A and HLA-B alleles for most subjects in the first cohort. The study listed 164 TCR beta chains as associated with cytomegalovirus. CMV serostatus was the only immune exposure information available for the cohort. The presence/absence analyses assumed that sequencing depth was roughly uniform across donors, and that assumption may not be true. Because some donors lacked HLA typing at each locus, the association tests relied only on the typed subset. In vitro tests confirmed that a few of the cytomegalovirus-associated TCR beta chains recognize cytomegalovirus antigens. Several of the top co-occurrence clusters appeared to be linked to parvovirus B19, influenza, CMV and Epstein-Barr virus, according to a later analysis. In a later genetic analysis, fewer N-insertions in productive TCRs were reported among donors in an Asian-associated ancestry cluster than the roughly 700-donor mean. Most CMV-associated TCR beta chains appeared to be HLA-restricted in a later analysis, and the HLA associations seemed to be driven largely by CMV exposure. In an earlier analysis of 450 to 750 of the donors, most TCR beta V segments appeared in productive rearrangements about 87% or about 30% of the time, broadly matching IMGT annotations. A cluster of highly shared sequence variants was judged likely to be a technical artifact of the sequencing pipeline. When HLA alleles, especially DR and DQ, strongly co-occurred, TCR associations were difficult to assign to individual alleles. In a later analysis, HLA-associated TCR beta chains were found to be more clonally expanded and to have lower generation probabilities than equally common non-associated chains. The classifier was reported to diagnose cytomegalovirus status with high specificity and sensitivity in both the original cohort and the validation cohort. In a later analysis, the rate of TCR association differed among HLA loci, with DRB1 alleles having the most associated TCRs and HLA-C alleles having the fewest.

Concerning this clone: The antigen this receptor binds is unknown. No base quality values were provided; no much bigger clone lies one nucleotide off.

Library preparation used the immunoSEQ multiplex PCR assay. The multiplex PCR relied on a mix of 60 forward primers for TCR Vbeta segments and 13 reverse primers for TCR Jbeta segments. A multiplex PCR assay on genomic DNA amplified the CDR3 region of rearranged TCR beta genes. On the Illumina HiSeq System, the amplified TCR beta libraries were sequenced as 87-base-pair reads. For the original study's pipeline: A later analysis counted tens of millions of unique TCR beta chains across the 690 or so repertoires, and some 11 million of these chains were shared by at least two donors. A nearest-neighbor algorithm error-corrected the raw reads and collapsed the reads into unique sequences, merging closely related sequences to remove PCR and sequencing errors. To assign V, D and J gene segments, CDR3 sequences were aligned to IMGT reference sequences. For a sequence to be retained, a match of at least six nucleotides to both a V gene segment and a J gene segment was required. Rearrangements were called productive when the CDR3 lacked stop codons and stayed in frame with V and J; all others were non-productive. CDR3 was defined according to IMGT convention as the region running from the second conserved V-encoded cysteine to the conserved J-encoded phenylalanine. The earlier analysis of around 640 of the donors excluded sequences that lacked an unambiguous match to a single V gene segment. An earlier analysis of a few hundred of the donors called V segments functional above 56.7% productive rearrangements and segregating when the between-donor standard deviation exceeded 5%. A statistical classification framework was developed to diagnose cytomegalovirus status using the catalog of TCR beta chain sequences. In a later analysis, TCR nucleotide sequences were compared against IMGT/GENE-DB human TR gene sequences so that V and J genes could be assigned. A later analysis assigned CDR3 sequences and most-parsimonious VDJ recombination scenarios with the TCRdist pipeline. In a later analysis, each TCR beta chain was defined by its CDR3 amino acid sequence together with its V-gene family, and reads lacking a unique V-gene family were excluded. In a later analysis, 450 to 600 highly shared, low-generation-probability nucleotide sequences were removed to address suspected cross-contamination and a sequencing artifact. For each public chain, a later analysis derived a clonal expansion index from normalized ranks of inferred template counts within each repertoire. Generation probabilities in a later analysis came from a VDJ recombination model fitted to out-of-frame rearrangements, and those results were checked against IGoR. In a later analysis, hypergeometric tests were used to score TCR-TCR, TCR-HLA and TCR-CMV co-occurrence, with a repertoire-size bias correction applied to TCR pairs. False discovery rates were estimated in a later analysis by permuting HLA or CMV assignments 20 times. In a later analysis, co-occurring TCRs were grouped using DBSCAN, with TCRdist sequence similarity added in when clustering inside HLA-allele-positive subsets. Co-occurrence clustering excluded repertoires with fewer than 30,000 or more than 120,000 public chains, plus five with anomalous nucleotide sharing. Entries here come from immuneACCESS through TCRdb and include only in-frame sequences with V and J called. Some clones fail to appear in such tables; in the studies checked, an unresolved V gene covers under half of the shortfall, and the cause of the remainder is unknown. Clone size and V and J calls were adopted from that table, with D and trimming inferred from the DNA. The sample includes about 160,000 clones, with about 76% observed a single time. The ten top clones hold 3.5% of the sample.

The cohort consisted of some 670 healthy bone marrow donors. Cohort members were all nominally healthy when sampled, although unrecorded immune exposures were likely present. CMV serostatus was recorded as positive for 250 to 300 and negative for about half of the 666 cohort members, whereas no CMV serostatus was recorded for the donor in question. Every donor gave a peripheral blood sample, and the peripheral blood mononuclear cells from that sample were used for TCR beta sequencing. Genomic DNA was extracted from the blood cell samples with the Qiagen DNeasy Blood Extraction Kit. The germline V gene encodes CDR1 MNHNY and CDR2 SVGAGI (reference sequence). For this chain, trimming is 5 bases at the V end and 4 bases at the J end, and the number of junction bases without a gene match is 9. The CDR3 measures 16 amino acids from cysteine to phenylalanine. Only the CDR3 DNA is retained, 48 bases long and in frame from the first base.

The source of this sequence is a human donor in good health. The chain is assembled from TRBV6-6 and TRBJ2-2; TRBD2 aligns with 8 central bases. Sequencing was carried out using PBMCs. The base sequence is TGTGCCAGCAGTCTGCCGGGACTAGGGTTCACCGGGGAGCTGTTTTTT. This sequence encodes CASSLPGLGFTGELFF.